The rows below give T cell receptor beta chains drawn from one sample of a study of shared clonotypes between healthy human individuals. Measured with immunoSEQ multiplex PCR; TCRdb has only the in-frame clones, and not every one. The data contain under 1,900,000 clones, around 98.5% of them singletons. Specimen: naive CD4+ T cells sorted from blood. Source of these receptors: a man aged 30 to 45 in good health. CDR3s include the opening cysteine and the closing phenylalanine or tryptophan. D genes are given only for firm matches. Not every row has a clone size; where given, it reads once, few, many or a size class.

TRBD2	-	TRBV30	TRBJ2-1	TGTGCCTGGAGGCAAATGGCGGGAGATGGAAATGAGCAGTTCTTC	CAWRQMAGDGNEQFF
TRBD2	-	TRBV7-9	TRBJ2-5	TGTGCCAGCAGTTACCTAGCGGGAGAAGAGACCCAGTACTTC	CASSYLAGEETQYF
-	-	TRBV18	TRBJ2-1	TGTGCCAGCTCACCTCTGCGGAGCTCCTACAATGAGCAGTTCTTC	CASSPLRSSYNEQFF
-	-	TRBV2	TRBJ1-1	TGTGCCAGCAGTGAACAGGGGAAAGGTGAAGCTTTCTTT	CASSEQGKGEAFF
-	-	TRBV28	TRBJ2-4	TGTGCCAGCAGTTCCCCCGCGATAGCCAAAAACATTCAGTACTTC	CASSSPAIAKNIQYF
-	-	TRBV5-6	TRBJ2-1	TGTGCCAGCAGCTTGCGATGGAATGAGCAGTTCTTC	CASSLRWNEQFF
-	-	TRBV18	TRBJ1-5	TGTGCCAGCTCCCCCGGAGTTAGCAATCAGCCCCAGCATTTT	CASSPGVSNQPQHF
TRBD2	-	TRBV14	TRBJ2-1	TGTGCCAGCAGCCAGGGAGGGGTGCGCGGGAGGAGCTCCTACAATGAGCAGTTCTTC	CASSQGGVRGRSSYNEQFF
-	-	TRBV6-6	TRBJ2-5	TGTGCCAGCAGTTACTCGAAAGAGACCCAGTACTTC	CASSYSKETQYF
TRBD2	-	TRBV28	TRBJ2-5	TGTGCCAGCAGTTTGGGAGCGGGAGACATGACCCAGTACTTC	CASSLGAGDMTQYF
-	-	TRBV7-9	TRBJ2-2	TGTGCCAGCAGCCCCTACACCGGGGAGCTGTTTTTT	CASSPYTGELFF
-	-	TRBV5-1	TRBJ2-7	TGCGCCAGCCTAGTCGCACCTATGCACGAGCAGTACTTC	CASLVAPMHEQYF
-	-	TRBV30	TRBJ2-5	TGTGCCTGGAGTGACCACGAGACCCAGTACTTC	CAWSDHETQYF
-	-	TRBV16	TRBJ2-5	TGTGCCAGCAGCCAAACGGGAGTACGGGAGACCCAGTACTTC	CASSQTGVRETQYF
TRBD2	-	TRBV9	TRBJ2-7	TGTGCCAGCAGCGTAGGAGGGGCGGGAGGGCCCTACGAGCAGTACTTC	CASSVGGAGGPYEQYF
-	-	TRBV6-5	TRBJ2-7	TGTGCCAGCAGTTACGTTGCAGGGGCTTACGAGCAGTACTTC	CASSYVAGAYEQYF
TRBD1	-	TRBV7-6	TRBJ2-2	TGTGCCAGCAGCCTAAGGGGACAGAAGAACACCGGGGAGCTGTTTTTT	CASSLRGQKNTGELFF
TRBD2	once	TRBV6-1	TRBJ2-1	TGTGCCAGCAGTGCACCTACTAGCGGGAGATCCCCCTACAATGAGCAGTTCTTC	CASSAPTSGRSPYNEQFF
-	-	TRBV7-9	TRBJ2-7	TGTGCCAGCAGCTCCCGTGGCGGGTTAAGCTCCTACGAGCAGTACTTC	CASSSRGGLSSYEQYF
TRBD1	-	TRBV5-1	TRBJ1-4	TGCGCCAGCAGCTTAAACCCACAGGGGATGGAGGGAAAACTGTTTTTT	CASSLNPQGMEGKLFF
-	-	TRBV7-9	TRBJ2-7	TGTGCCAGCAGCTTATATCGGGGAATCGATTTCTACGAGCAGTACTTC	CASSLYRGIDFYEQYF
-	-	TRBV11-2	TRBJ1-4	TGTGCCAGCAGCTTAGGGACCTGGGGAGAGGATGAAAAACTGTTTTTT	CASSLGTWGEDEKLFF
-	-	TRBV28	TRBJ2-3	TGTGCCAGCAGTTTGGGGGCGGGTCTTAGCACAGATACGCAGTATTTT	CASSLGAGLSTDTQYF
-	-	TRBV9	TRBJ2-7	TGTGCCAGCAGCGTAGTTTCGGGAGTTCCTCTATCGGGCGAGCAGTACTTC	CASSVVSGVPLSGEQYF
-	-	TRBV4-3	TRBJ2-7	TGCGCCAGCAGCCAAGAGTTGGGGCGCCAGCTACTACCCGAGCAGTACTTC	CASSQELGRQLLPEQYF
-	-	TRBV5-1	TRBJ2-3	TGCGCCAGCAGCTCGCCAGGAGGCACAGATACGCAGTATTTT	CASSSPGGTDTQYF
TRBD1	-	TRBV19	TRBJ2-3	TGTGCCAGTAGTTCCAAGACAGGGTTGTCCTCTAGCACAGATACGCAGTATTTT	CASSSKTGLSSSTDTQYF
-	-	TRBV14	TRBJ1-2	TGTGCCAGCAGCCTACACCCAAGGACGGCTTATGGCTACACCTTC	CASSLHPRTAYGYTF
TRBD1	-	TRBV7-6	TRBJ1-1	TGTGCCAGCAGACGGGACAGCACATTGACTGAAGCTTTCTTT	CASRRDSTLTEAFF
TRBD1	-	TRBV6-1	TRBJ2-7	TGTGCCAGCAGGGTACAGGGGGACCACTCCTACGAGCAGTACTTC	CASRVQGDHSYEQYF
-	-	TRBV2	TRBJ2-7	TGTGCCAGCAGTGATAGCGTCCTCTGGGAGCAGTACTTC	CASSDSVLWEQYF
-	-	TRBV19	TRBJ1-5	TGTGCCAGTAGTTTACAGGGTTCATCATTCCATCAGCCCCAGCATTTT	CASSLQGSSFHQPQHF
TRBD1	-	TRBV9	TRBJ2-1	TGTGCCAGCAGCGAAACCGGGACAGGGGGCTCCCGAAATCCCAATGAGCAGTTCTTC	CASSETGTGGSRNPNEQFF
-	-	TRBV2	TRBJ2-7	TGTGCCAGCAGTGGTAGTCCGTCCTACGAGCAGTACTTC	CASSGSPSYEQYF
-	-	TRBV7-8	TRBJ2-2	TGTGCCAGCAGCCCCATTTTAGGTGGGGAGCTGTTTTTT	CASSPILGGELFF
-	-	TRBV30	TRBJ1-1	TGTGCCTGGGGGGAGGGGAGGAGAACTGAAGCTTTCTTT	CAWGEGRRTEAFF
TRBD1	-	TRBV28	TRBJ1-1	TGTGCCAGCAGTCCCCACAGGGGCACTGAAGCTTTCTTT	CASSPHRGTEAFF
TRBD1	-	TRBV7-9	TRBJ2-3	TGTGCCAGCAGCCCAAGCCCGGGACAGGCAAGCACAGATACGCAGTATTTT	CASSPSPGQASTDTQYF
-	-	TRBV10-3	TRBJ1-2	TGTGCCATCAGGAGGGAGGGGATTTATGGCTACACCTTC	CAIRREGIYGYTF
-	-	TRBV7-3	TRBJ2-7	TGTGCCAGCAGATACCGGGCAGGGGCGGGCGAGCAGTACTTC	CASRYRAGAGEQYF
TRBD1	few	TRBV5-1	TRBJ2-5	TGCGCCAGCAGCGGAGGGCAGGGGGCCGAGACCCAGTACTTC	CASSGGQGAETQYF
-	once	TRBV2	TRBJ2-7	TGTGCCAGCAGTGAACCCTTGGAAGGGGTCAGCTACGAGCAGTACTTC	CASSEPLEGVSYEQYF
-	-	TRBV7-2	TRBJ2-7	TGTGCCAGCACCTCCGGTTGGGAGCAGTACTTC	CASTSGWEQYF
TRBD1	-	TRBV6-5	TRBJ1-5	TGTGCCAGCAGCAGGACAGGGGGCTCTCAGCCCCAGCATTTT	CASSRTGGSQPQHF
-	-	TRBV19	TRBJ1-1	TGTGCCAGTAGTAAAAGGGGCCAGAACACTGAAGCTTTCTTT	CASSKRGQNTEAFF
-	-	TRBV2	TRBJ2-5	TGTGCCAGCAGACGGCTTCTCCAAGAGACCCAGTACTTC	CASRRLLQETQYF